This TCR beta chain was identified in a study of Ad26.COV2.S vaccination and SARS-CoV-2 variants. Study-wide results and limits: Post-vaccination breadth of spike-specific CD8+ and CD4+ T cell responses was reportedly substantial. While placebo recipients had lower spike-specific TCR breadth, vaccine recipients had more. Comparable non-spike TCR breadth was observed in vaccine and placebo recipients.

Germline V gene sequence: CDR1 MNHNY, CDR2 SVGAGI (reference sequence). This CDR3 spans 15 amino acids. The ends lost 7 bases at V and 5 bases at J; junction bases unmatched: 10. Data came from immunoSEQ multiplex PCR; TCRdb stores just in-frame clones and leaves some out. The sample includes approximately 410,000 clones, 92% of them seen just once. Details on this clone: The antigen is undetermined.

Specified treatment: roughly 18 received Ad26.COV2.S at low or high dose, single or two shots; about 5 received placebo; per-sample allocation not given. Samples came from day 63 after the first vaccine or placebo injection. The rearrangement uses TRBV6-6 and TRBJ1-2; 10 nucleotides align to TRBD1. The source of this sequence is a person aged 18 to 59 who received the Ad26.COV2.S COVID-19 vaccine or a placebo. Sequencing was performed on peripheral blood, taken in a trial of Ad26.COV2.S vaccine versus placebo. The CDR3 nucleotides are TGTGCCAGCAAAAGGGGACAGGGGAACATATATGGCTACACCTTC. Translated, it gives CASKRGQGNIYGYTF.